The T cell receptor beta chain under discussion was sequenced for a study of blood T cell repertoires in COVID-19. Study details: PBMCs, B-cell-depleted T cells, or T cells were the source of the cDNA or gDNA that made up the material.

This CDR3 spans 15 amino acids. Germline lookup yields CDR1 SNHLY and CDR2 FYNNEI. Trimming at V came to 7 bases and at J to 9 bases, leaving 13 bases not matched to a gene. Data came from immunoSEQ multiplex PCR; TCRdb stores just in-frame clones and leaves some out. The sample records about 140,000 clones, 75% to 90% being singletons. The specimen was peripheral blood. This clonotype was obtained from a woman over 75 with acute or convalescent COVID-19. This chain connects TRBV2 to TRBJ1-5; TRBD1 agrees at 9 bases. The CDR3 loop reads CASNPGGQGWGPQHF. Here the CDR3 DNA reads TGTGCCAGCAACCCAGGGGGACAGGGCTGGGGGCCCCAGCATTTT.